This T cell receptor (beta chain) was sequenced during a study of cytomegalovirus exposure and HLA in healthy donors. The assay was immunoSEQ multiplex PCR, and TCRdb's table has in-frame clones only and misses some. Here the sample spans approximately 260,000 clones, approximately 86% being singletons. Germline V gives CDR1 MNHNS, CDR2 SASEGT. Trimming left V 4 bases short and J 5 bases short, with 9 bases between. The CDR3 has 13 residues. About this clone itself: Antigen unknown.

Notes on the study in general: Most TCRs appeared rarely, but some public TCRs recurred in many donors. 150 or so TCR beta chains were listed as cytomegalovirus-associated. According to reports, the classifier identified cytomegalovirus status with high specificity and sensitivity.

Sequenced: PBMCs. This TCR came from a woman under 40 in good health and CMV-seropositive. The genes are TRBV6-1 and TRBJ1-5; weak D call: TRBD1 (6 bases). DNA of the CDR3: TGTGCCAGCAGTGGACAGGTGGATCAGCCCCAGCATTTT. This translates into CASSGQVDQPQHF.